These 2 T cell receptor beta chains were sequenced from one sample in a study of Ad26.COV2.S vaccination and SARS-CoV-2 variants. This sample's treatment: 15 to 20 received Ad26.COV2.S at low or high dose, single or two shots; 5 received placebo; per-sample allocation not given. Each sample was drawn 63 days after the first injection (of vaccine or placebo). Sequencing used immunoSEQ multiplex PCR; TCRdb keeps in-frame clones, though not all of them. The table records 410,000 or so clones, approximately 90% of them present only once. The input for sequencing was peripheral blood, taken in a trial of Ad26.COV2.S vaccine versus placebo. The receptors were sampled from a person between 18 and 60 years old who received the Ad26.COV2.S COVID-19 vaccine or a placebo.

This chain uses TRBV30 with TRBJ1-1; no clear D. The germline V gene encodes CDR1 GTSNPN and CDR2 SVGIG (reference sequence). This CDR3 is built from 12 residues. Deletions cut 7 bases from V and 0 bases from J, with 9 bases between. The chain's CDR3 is CASRRLNTEAFF. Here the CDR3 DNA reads TGTGCCTCGAGGCGCTTGAACACTGAAGCTTTCTTT.

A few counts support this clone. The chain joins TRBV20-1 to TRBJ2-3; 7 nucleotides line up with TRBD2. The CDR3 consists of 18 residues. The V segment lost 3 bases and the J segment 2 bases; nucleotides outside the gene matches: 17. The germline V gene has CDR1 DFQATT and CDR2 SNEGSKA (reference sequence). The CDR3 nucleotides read TGCAGTGCTAGTGGGGGGAAGGATACTAGCGCCGACACAGATACGCAGTATTTT. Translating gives CSASGGKDTSADTDTQYF.